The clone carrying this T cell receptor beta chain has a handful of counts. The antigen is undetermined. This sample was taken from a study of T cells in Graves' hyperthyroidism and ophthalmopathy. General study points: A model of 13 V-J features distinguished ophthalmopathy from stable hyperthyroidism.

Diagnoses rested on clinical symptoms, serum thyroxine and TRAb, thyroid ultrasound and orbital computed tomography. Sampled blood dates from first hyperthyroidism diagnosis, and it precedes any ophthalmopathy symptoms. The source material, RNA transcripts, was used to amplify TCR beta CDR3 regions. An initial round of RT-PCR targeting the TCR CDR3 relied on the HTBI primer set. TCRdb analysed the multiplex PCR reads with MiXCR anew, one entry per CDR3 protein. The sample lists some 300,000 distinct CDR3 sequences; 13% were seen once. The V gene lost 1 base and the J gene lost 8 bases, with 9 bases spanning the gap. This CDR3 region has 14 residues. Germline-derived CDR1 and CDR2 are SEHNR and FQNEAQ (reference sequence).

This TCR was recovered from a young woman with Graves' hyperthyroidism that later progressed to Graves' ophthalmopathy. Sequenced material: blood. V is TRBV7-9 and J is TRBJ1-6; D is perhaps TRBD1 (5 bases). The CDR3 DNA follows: TGTGCCAGCAGCTTAGGTTTGGGGGATTCACCCCTCCACTTT. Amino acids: CASSLGLGDSPLHF. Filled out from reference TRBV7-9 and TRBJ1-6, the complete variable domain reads DTGVSQNPRHKITKRGQNVTFRCDPISEHNRLYWYRQTLGQGPEFLTYFQNEAQLEKSRLLSDRFSAERPKGSFSTLEIQRTEQGDSAMYLCASSLGLGDSPLHFGNGTRLTVT.